Presented here are 7 T cell receptor beta chains from one specimen sequenced in a study of T cell changes during pregnancy in multiple sclerosis. Sequencing was performed with immunoSEQ multiplex PCR; in TCRdb, only in-frame clones are kept and a portion is missing. The sample holds approximately 45,000 clones, roughly 89% seen once. The material was CD4+ T cells from peripheral blood mononuclear cells, obtained in the first trimester of pregnancy. These receptors were taken from a female donor with multiple sclerosis, enrolled in a pregnancy study.

V usage is TRBV29-1 and J usage is TRBJ2-2, with TRBD1 as a possible D gene (6 bases). The germline V gene encodes CDR1 SQVTM and CDR2 ANQGSEA. V was cut by 5 bases and J by 1 base, with 11 bases left in between. The CDR3 sequence is 14 residues long. The CDR3 DNA sequence: TGCAGCGTTCGGACAGAGATGAACACCGGGGAGCTGTTTTTT. This gives the protein CSVRTEMNTGELFF.

This chain joins TRBV28 and TRBJ2-7; 8 bases agree with TRBD2. This CDR3 comprises 17 residues. The germline V gene has CDR1 MDHEN and CDR2 SYDVKM. The V gene end was trimmed by 3 bases and the J gene end by 0 bases; junction bases not matched to a gene: 10. The CDR3 DNA is TGTGCCAGCAGTTTCTCCTTAGCGGGAAGCTACTCCTACGAGCAGTACTTC. As protein: CASSFSLAGSYSYEQYF.

The genes are TRBV11-3 and TRBJ2-7, with 10 nucleotides matching TRBD1. This CDR3 has 14 residues. J was trimmed by 5 bases and V by 5 bases; bases with no gene match: 6. The germline V gene has CDR1 SGHNT and CDR2 YENEEA. The DNA for the CDR3 is TGTGCCAGCAGCCGCAGACAGGGGGCCAACGAGCAGTACTTC. Encoded protein: CASSRRQGANEQYF.

The rearrangement links TRBV7-2 to TRBJ2-1, with TRBD2 as a possible D gene (5 bases). CDR1 and CDR2 (germline): SGHTA, FQGNSA. The ends were cut back, 4 bases at V and 3 bases at J, with 22 bases in the middle. The CDR3 totals 18 residues. The CDR3 nucleotides are TGTGCCAGCAGCTCGAGGGCGGGCGGATTCGTTAACTACAATGAGCAGTTCTTC. This gives the protein CASSSRAGGFVNYNEQFF.

The V call is TRBV10-3, the J call TRBJ2-1, with D perhaps TRBD1 (6 bases). The V end was cut by 4 bases, the J end by 5 bases, with 9 bases between. Germline V lookup: CDR1 ENHRY, CDR2 SYGVKD. This CDR3 comprises 13 residues. CDR3 amino acids: CAISVGQNNEQFF. The CDR3 DNA sequence: TGTGCCATCAGTGTAGGACAGAACAATGAGCAGTTCTTC.

The chain employs TRBV10-3 and TRBJ1-5; 9 nucleotides agree with TRBD1. The CDR3 spans 12 residues. Losses at the gene ends were 6 bases for V and 12 bases for J; bases not matched to a gene: 6. Germline V gene sequence: CDR1 ENHRY, CDR2 SYGVKD. CDR3 DNA sequence: TGTGCCATCAGGAGCGGGACAGGGATCCAGCATTTT. Encoded protein: CAIRSGTGIQHF.

The chain links TRBV6-6 to TRBJ2-7; a possible D gene is TRBD2 (6 bases). Trimming shortened V by 2 bases and J by 5 bases, and 13 bases separated the two germline ends. The V gene's germline CDR1 is MNHNY and CDR2 SVGAGI (reference sequence). The CDR3 covers 14 residues. CDR3 region: CASSYAGLVDEQYF. As DNA, the CDR3 is TGTGCCAGCAGTTACGCGGGACTCGTCGACGAGCAGTACTTC.